These T cell receptor beta chains were read from a single sample in a study of blood T cell repertoires in COVID-19. Sequencing was performed with immunoSEQ multiplex PCR; in TCRdb, only in-frame clones are kept and a portion is missing. The table lists more than 100,000 clones, 75% to 90% of them singletons, with more than 10% in the top ten. Sequencing used peripheral blood. These receptors originate from a human donor in a cohort sampled during active COVID-19. Each CDR3 is given with its conserved first and last residue. Each record gives: D gene, clone size, V gene, J gene, CDR3 DNA, CDR3 protein. A D gene is named only where the DNA matches it firmly. The size of a clone is reported for some rows only, either as once, few or many, or as a class for expanded clones.

-	-	TRBV3-1/TRBV3-2	TRBJ1-1	TGTGCCAGCAGCCAAGATAGGGGGGGCTTTCGGAGCACTGAAGCTTTCTTT	CASSQDRGGFRSTEAFF
TRBD2	-	TRBV28	TRBJ2-6	TGTGCCAGCAGTTCAACGGGACTAGCGACCTCTGGGGCCAACGTCCTGACTTTC	CASSSTGLATSGANVLTF
-	-	TRBV11-3	TRBJ2-2	TGTGCCAGCAGCTTAGGCGCGAACACCGGGGAGCTGTTTTTT	CASSLGANTGELFF
-	-	TRBV30	TRBJ1-5	TGTGCCTGGAGTGTAGAGACAGGTCGAACCCAGCATTTT	CAWSVETGRTQHF
-	-	TRBV5-6	TRBJ1-6	TGTGCCAGCAGCTGGCCGGGGGGGGGCGGCTCACCCCTCCACTTT	CASSWPGGGGSPLHF
TRBD1	-	TRBV28	TRBJ2-5	TGTGCCAGCAGTTCCCCAGGGGGTAGCGAGACCCAGTACTTC	CASSSPGGSETQYF
-	-	TRBV2	TRBJ1-5	TGTGCCAGCAGAGACAACAGGGATGAACAGCCCCAGCATTTT	CASRDNRDEQPQHF
-	-	TRBV19	TRBJ2-7	TGTGCCAGTAGTACTAGGCGGGTCCCGTACGAGCAGTACTTC	CASSTRRVPYEQYF
-	-	TRBV19	TRBJ2-5	TGTGCCAGTAGGCAGTCCGGGGAGACCCAGTACTTC	CASRQSGETQYF
-	-	TRBV4-1	TRBJ1-2	TGCGCCAGCAGCCAAGTCGGTCACTATGGCTACACCTTC	CASSQVGHYGYTF
-	-	TRBV4-1	TRBJ2-1	TGCGCCAGCAGCCAAGGACTCGGGGAACCCCACAGGGATGAGCAGTTCTTC	CASSQGLGEPHRDEQFF
TRBD2	once	TRBV3-1/TRBV3-2	TRBJ2-2	TGTGCCAGCAGACTACTAGCGGGGGGAGGCACCGGGGAGCTGTTTTTT	CASRLLAGGGTGELFF
-	-	TRBV19	TRBJ1-4	TGTGCCAGTAGTAATCGACAGCAAGATAATGAAAAACTGTTTTTT	CASSNRQQDNEKLFF
-	-	TRBV7-2	TRBJ2-5	TGTGCCAGCAGCACCACTAGGGCCGAGACCCAGTACTTC	CASSTTRAETQYF
TRBD1	once	TRBV7-8	TRBJ2-7	TGTGCCAGCAGATTGGCGACAGGGGGCTTAGACGAGCAGTACTTC	CASRLATGGLDEQYF
-	-	TRBV3-1/TRBV3-2	TRBJ1-5	TGTGCCAGCAGCCCAGTGGGGGGGCTGGTCAATCAGCCCCAGCATTTT	CASSPVGGLVNQPQHF
-	-	TRBV5-1	TRBJ2-1	TGCGCCAGCAGCTTGCCCTGGGGCAGGGCCGGCAATGAGCAGTTCTTC	CASSLPWGRAGNEQFF
-	-	TRBV2	TRBJ2-3	TGTGCCAGCACCCTCGAGGGCGGGTCCACCTCAGATACGCAGTATTTT	CASTLEGGSTSDTQYF
-	-	TRBV19	TRBJ1-1	TGTGCCAGTAGTCGACAGGCCGGCCCCCGGGTAACTGAAGCTTTCTTT	CASSRQAGPRVTEAFF
-	-	TRBV7-2	TRBJ1-2	TGTGCCAGCAGCTTAGTCAGGGGAGCTAACTATGGCTACACCTTC	CASSLVRGANYGYTF
TRBD1	few	TRBV10-3	TRBJ2-7	TGTGCCATCAGTGAGCCCCGGACAGGGCTTATGCACGAGCAGTACTTC	CAISEPRTGLMHEQYF
-	-	TRBV12-3/TRBV12-4	TRBJ1-6	TGTGCCAGCAGTACATACAGGGAAACACCCCTCCACTTT	CASSTYRETPLHF
-	-	TRBV6-5	TRBJ1-6	TGTGCCAGCAGTTACGACTCCCGGTCACCCCTCCACTTT	CASSYDSRSPLHF
-	-	TRBV4-3	TRBJ1-5	TGCGCCAGCAGCCAAGATTCCTCGGGATCCCAGCCCCAGCATTTT	CASSQDSSGSQPQHF
TRBD2	-	TRBV9	TRBJ2-1	TGTGCCAGCAGCACTAGCGGGGGGGCTTACAATGAGCAGTTCTTC	CASSTSGGAYNEQFF
TRBD2	-	TRBV6-2/TRBV6-3	TRBJ2-7	TGTGCCAGCAGTTCGGGACTAGCGGGGGGCGAGCAGTACTTC	CASSSGLAGGEQYF
TRBD2	once	TRBV9	TRBJ2-3	TGTGCCAGCAGCGTAGGCGGGGGTACGCAGTATTTT	CASSVGGGTQYF
TRBD1	-	TRBV30	TRBJ1-5	TGTGCCTGGATTAAGGACAGGGGGCTTCAGCCCCAGCATTTT	CAWIKDRGLQPQHF
-	-	TRBV4-1	TRBJ2-2	TGCGCCAGCAGCCAAGAAAGTCTCCAGGGCCAGGTGAACACCGGGGAGCTGTTTTTT	CASSQESLQGQVNTGELFF
TRBD1	-	TRBV19	TRBJ2-1	TGTGCCAGTAGTCGGACTCAGGGGGTCACCTACAATGAGCAGTTCTTC	CASSRTQGVTYNEQFF
-	-	TRBV7-3	TRBJ2-3	TGTGCCAGCAGCTTGGGGGCTAGCGGTAACACAGATACGCAGTATTTT	CASSLGASGNTDTQYF
TRBD2	-	TRBV24-1	TRBJ2-1	TGTGCCACCAGTGACCTAAGCTCCCACGGGGGGAGATCGGATGAGCAGTTCTTC	CATSDLSSHGGRSDEQFF
TRBD1	-	TRBV5-4	TRBJ1-6	TGTGCCAGCAGCACCCCGGACAGGTCTACCCTCCACTTT	CASSTPDRSTLHF
TRBD1	-	TRBV29-1	TRBJ1-1	TGCAGCGCCTGGGACAGGCGGAACACTGAAGCTTTCTTT	CSAWDRRNTEAFF
-	-	TRBV10-3	TRBJ2-5	TGTGCCATCAGTGACCGACGGGGGGAGACCCAGTACTTC	CAISDRRGETQYF
TRBD1	-	TRBV29-1	TRBJ2-7	TGCAGCGTTGAGACAGGGGGCCCCGGTTACGAGCAGTACTTC	CSVETGGPGYEQYF
-	-	TRBV6-5	TRBJ1-1	TGTGCCAGCAGTTCGGGACACTTGAACACTGAAGCTTTCTTT	CASSSGHLNTEAFF
TRBD2	-	TRBV11-3	TRBJ2-1	TGTGCCAGCAGCCCAGCGGGGGGCAGCTCCTACAATGAGCAGTTCTTC	CASSPAGGSSYNEQFF
-	-	TRBV5-1	TRBJ2-7	TGCGCCAGCAGCTTGAACGCCCCCAGGGGAGGGTTTATTTCCTACGAGCAGTACTTC	CASSLNAPRGGFISYEQYF
TRBD1	-	TRBV9	TRBJ2-3	TGTGCCAGCAGCGTAGGGGGACAGATCACAGATACGCAGTATTTT	CASSVGGQITDTQYF